What follows are 9 T cell receptor beta chains derived from one specimen sequenced in a study of T cell responses to AZD1222 COVID-19 vaccine. Here immunoSEQ multiplex PCR was the method, and the copy in TCRdb shows in-frame clones only, minus some. Of about 55,000 clones in the sample, 70% to 90% were seen once. Here the sequenced sample was peripheral blood, taken on day 0 of AZD1222 vaccination. The receptor set was obtained from an adult in good health.

The chain links TRBV16 to TRBJ1-2, with TRBD1 matching over 7 bases. The V segment lost 3 bases and the J segment 8 bases; nucleotides outside the gene matches: 9. CDR1 and CDR2 from the germline V gene are KGHSY and FQNENV. The CDR3 covers 14 residues. The CDR3 spells CASSQGQRLGGYTF. The CDR3 nucleotides are TGTGCCAGCAGCCAGGGACAGCGGCTAGGGGGCTACACCTTC.

The chain links TRBV5-1 to TRBJ2-7; TRBD2 aligns across 14 bases. The J segment lost 8 bases and the V segment lost 4 bases, leaving 5 bases of the junction unmatched. Germline V gives CDR1 SGHRS, CDR2 YFSETQ. The CDR3 runs 14 residues. The CDR3 here is CASSQGTSGSKQYF. Written as DNA, the CDR3 is TGCGCCAGCAGCCAGGGGACTAGCGGGAGCAAGCAGTACTTC.

The chain recombines TRBV11-2 with TRBJ1-1; D unclear. Germline V gene lookup returns CDR1 SGHAT and CDR2 FQNNGV. The CDR3 has 16 amino acids. V was clipped by 5 bases and J by 1 base, with 17 bases between them. CDR3 sequence reads: CASSKERGFQNTEAFF. The CDR3 DNA reads TGTGCCAGCAGCAAAGAAAGAGGTTTCCAGAACACTGAAGCTTTCTTT.

The chain couples TRBV18 to TRBJ2-1; possible D gene TRBD1, 6 bases. The germline V and J ends were trimmed by 2 bases and 9 bases, with 14 bases remaining between them. The V gene's germline CDR1 is KGHSH and CDR2 LQKENI. The CDR3 runs 14 residues. In nucleotides, the CDR3 is TGTGCCAGCTCACCAAGATCAGGGGCCGGTGAGCAGTTCTTC. It codes for CASSPRSGAGEQFF.

The chain employs TRBV4-2 and TRBJ2-3; D remains unclear. Germline V gives CDR1 LGHNA, CDR2 YNFKEQ. This CDR3 has 11 residues. The germline V and J ends were trimmed by 1 base and 5 bases, with 1 base remaining between them. In nucleotides, the CDR3 is TGTGCCAGCAGCCAAGGAGATACGCAGTATTTT. Translation: CASSQGDTQYF.

The rearrangement links TRBV9 to TRBJ1-4; 9 nucleotides match TRBD1. Germline V gene sequence: CDR1 SGDLS, CDR2 YYNGEE. The CDR3 has 14 amino acids. V shed 2 bases, J shed 8 bases, and the junction held 4 bases outside the gene matches. This CDR3 reads CASSVGQGREKLFF. CDR3 DNA: TGTGCCAGCAGCGTGGGACAGGGTCGCGAAAAACTGTTTTTT.

The chain combines TRBV19 with TRBJ1-5, with D possibly matching TRBD1 (5 bases). The ends were cut back, 5 bases at V and 5 bases at J, with 19 bases in the middle. CDR1 and CDR2 from the germline V gene are LNHDA and SQIVND (reference sequence). The CDR3 is made up of 16 amino acids. This chain's CDR3 is CASSLPGLGADQPQHF. The CDR3 coding sequence is TGTGCCAGTAGTCTTCCGGGCCTAGGGGCGGATCAGCCCCAGCATTTT.

This sequence joins TRBV24-1 and TRBJ2-1; D unclear. Per the germline V gene, CDR1 is KGHDR and CDR2 is SFDVKD. V lost 2 bases and J 6 bases, leaving 13 bases between the germline ends. The CDR3 extends over 15 amino acids. CDR3 sequence reads: CATSDSKDQFNEQFF. CDR3 bases: TGTGCCACCAGTGATTCTAAGGACCAGTTCAATGAGCAGTTCTTC.

This chain links TRBV27 with TRBJ1-2; D might be TRBD1 (6 bases). The germline gives CDR1 MNHEY, CDR2 SMNVEV (reference sequence). The CDR3 consists of 13 residues. The V end was cut by 5 bases, the J end by 7 bases, with 14 bases between. The CDR3 region is CASSVIQGSGYTF. CDR3 coding DNA: TGTGCCAGCAGTGTAATCCAGGGGAGTGGCTACACCTTC.